This entry lists 8 T cell receptor beta chains sequenced from one sample in a study of beta chain features in type 1 diabetes. Study-wide findings and caveats: There was a moderate but significant shortening of TCRB CDR3s in all four CD4+ subsets of Type 1 diabetes patients.

Reverse transcribing all isolated RNA meant expressed TCRB transcripts were sequenced. TCRdb's copy holds only in-frame clones and misses some; the assay was immunoSEQ multiplex PCR. The table includes around 180,000 clones, approximately 8% detected once. Their antigens are not known. The sample was central memory CD4+ T cells from blood. The receptors were gathered from a woman aged 40 to 50 with type 1 diabetes.

This clone was detected only a few times. The chain couples TRBV10-3 to TRBJ2-7; weak D call: TRBD2 (5 bases). The CDR3 spans 14 residues. Germline CDR1 and CDR2: ENHRY and SYGVKD. V was shortened by 2 bases and J by 2 bases, with 10 bases between the two germline ends. In nucleotides, the CDR3 is TGTGCCATCAGTGAGACGGGGTTGGCCTACGAGCAGTACTTC. The encoded protein is CAISETGLAYEQYF.

This clone was recorded a few times. CDR3 sequence reads: CASSAGGTEAFF. CDR3 bases: TGTGCCAGCAGCGCGGGCGGCACTGAAGCTTTCTTT. The V and J genes are TRBV5-4 and TRBJ1-1; D gene unclear. This CDR3 region has 12 residues. The germline CDR1 and CDR2 sequences are SGHNT and YYREEE (reference sequence). Trimming took 4 bases from V and 4 from J, leaving 8 bases between them.

The chain links TRBV29-1 to TRBJ2-3, with 15 bases lining up with TRBD2. Germline values: CDR1 SQVTM, CDR2 ANQGSEA. The CDR3 contains 15 residues. J gave up 5 bases and V 6 bases, and 6 bases lay outside the gene matches. The CDR3 nucleotides read TGCAGCGTCGGACTAGCGGGAGGGCCGGGAGATACGCAGTATTTT. Residues: CSVGLAGGPGDTQYF.

This CDR3 reads CASSFRGGNQPQHF. The CDR3 coding sequence is TGTGCCAGCAGCTTTCGGGGTGGCAATCAGCCCCAGCATTTT. The chain uses TRBV5-5 and TRBJ1-5; D remains ambiguous. Germline loops: CDR1 SGHKS, CDR2 YYEKEE (reference sequence). This CDR3 comprises 14 residues. V gave up 2 bases and J gave up 2 bases, with 8 bases separating them.

This clone was detected only a few times. The J gene is TRBJ1-6, the V gene TRBV6-5; 8 bases match TRBD1. The CDR3 has 15 amino acids. V trimming: 8 bases; J trimming: 1 base; junction bases outside the gene matches: 4. Germline-derived CDR1 and CDR2 are MNHEY and SVGAGI. The CDR3 sequence: CASHRGESYNSPLHF. In DNA form, the CDR3 reads TGTGCCAGCCACAGGGGGGAGTCCTATAATTCACCCCTCCACTTT.

V gene TRBV7-9 combines with J gene TRBJ2-2, with D maybe TRBD2 (6 bases). With 0 bases removed from V and 3 bases from J, the gap between germline ends came to 11 bases. The CDR3 has 16 residues. From germline, CDR1 is SEHNR and CDR2 FQNEAQ (reference sequence). CDR3 DNA sequence: TGTGCCAGCAGCTTAGCCGGGAGCCTGGACACCGGGGAGCTGTTTTTT. This gives the protein CASSLAGSLDTGELFF.

This clone appeared a few times. The chain uses TRBV7-3 and TRBJ1-1; D possibly corresponds to TRBD1 (6 bases). CDR1 and CDR2 (germline): SGHTA, FQGTGA. Trimming left V 1 base short and J 1 base short, with 13 bases between. The CDR3 is 16 amino acids. The CDR3 loop reads CASSLRGGTSNTEAFF. Written as DNA, the CDR3 is TGTGCCAGCAGCTTAAGGGGGGGGACATCGAACACTGAAGCTTTCTTT.

The CDR3 DNA reads as TGTGCCAGCTCACCAGGCGTCAGGCACTCCTACGAGCAGTACTTC. Protein product: CASSPGVRHSYEQYF. This chain joins TRBV18 and TRBJ2-7, with D unresolved. The germline V gene encodes CDR1 KGHSH and CDR2 LQKENI. The ends were cut back, 2 bases at V and 0 bases at J, with 11 bases in the middle. This CDR3 has 15 residues.